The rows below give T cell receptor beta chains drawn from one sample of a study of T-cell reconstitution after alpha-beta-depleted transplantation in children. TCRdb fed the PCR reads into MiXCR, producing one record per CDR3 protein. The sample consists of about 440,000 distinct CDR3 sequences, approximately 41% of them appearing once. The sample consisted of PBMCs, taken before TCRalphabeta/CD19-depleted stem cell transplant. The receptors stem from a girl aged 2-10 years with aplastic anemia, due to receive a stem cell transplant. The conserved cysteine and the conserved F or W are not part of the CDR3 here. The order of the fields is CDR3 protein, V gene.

CDR3 protein: ASSYRLAAATDTQY
V gene: TRBV6-5

CDR3 protein: ASSPLRGSSHETQY
V gene: TRBV6-2/TRBV6-3

CDR3 protein: ASSLPQTSTDTQY
V gene: TRBV28

CDR3 protein: ASCPGRDTGELF
V gene: TRBV12-3/TRBV12-4

CDR3 protein: SARPKAGGTEAF
V gene: TRBV20-1

CDR3 protein: ASSLVRRRSGSSYNEQF
V gene: TRBV5-1

CDR3 protein: ASSPSGSSNEQY
V gene: TRBV3-1

CDR3 protein: ASSLNLNGYNEQF
V gene: TRBV7-2

CDR3 protein: SVEGSYNEQF
V gene: TRBV29-1

CDR3 protein: ASSPEEGWITEAF
V gene: TRBV18

CDR3 protein: ASSSSATYPYEQY
V gene: TRBV6-5

CDR3 protein: ASSLVGEVDTQY
V gene: TRBV7-2

CDR3 protein: ASSLPPIGTGELF
V gene: TRBV7-6

CDR3 protein: SARGTGMGTEAF
V gene: TRBV20-1

CDR3 protein: ASSLAPLAASTDTQY
V gene: TRBV7-9

CDR3 protein: SARPTGTGVWVANEKLF
V gene: TRBV20-1

CDR3 protein: SARDRGQGGYT
V gene: TRBV20-1

CDR3 protein: ASSLSYRAKNIQY
V gene: TRBV5-6

CDR3 protein: ASSLVSAGGPADTQY
V gene: TRBV7-2

CDR3 protein: ASTVGARADKNYGYT
V gene: TRBV9

CDR3 protein: ATSSGGRPLDTGELF
V gene: TRBV15

CDR3 protein: ASSPQSDTQY
V gene: TRBV19

CDR3 protein: ASSPYVSGINNEQY
V gene: TRBV7-2